This T cell receptor (beta chain) was profiled in a study of cytomegalovirus exposure and HLA in healthy donors. The PCR used 60 Vbeta and 13 Jbeta primers. The protocol was immunoSEQ multiplex PCR, while the TCRdb copy is restricted to in-frame clones and leaves out a portion. The sample contains about 63,000 clones, approximately 71% of which appear only once. On this clone: Its antigen is unidentified.

Study outcomes and limitations: Upon later analysis, HLA-associated TCR beta chains proved more clonally expanded than other, equally common chains. The majority of CMV-associated TCR beta chains were reported as apparently HLA-restricted in a later analysis.

V was clipped by 0 bases and J by 3 bases, with 9 bases between them. This CDR3 comprises 14 residues. Germline CDR1 is GTSNPN and CDR2 is SVGIG (reference sequence). This chain joins TRBV30 and TRBJ2-4; tentative D call: TRBD2 (5 bases). The clonotype originates from a man aged 50-59 years in good health and CMV-seronegative. Material: PBMCs. CDR3 residues: CAWSVGAGKNIQYF. CDR3 DNA sequence: TGTGCCTGGAGTGTAGGTGCGGGCAAAAACATTCAGTACTTC. The entire variable domain, with the rest obtained from reference TRBV30 and TRBJ2-4, is as follows: SQTIHQWPATLVQPVGSPLSLECTVEGTSNPNLYWYRQAAGRGLQLLFYSVGIGQISSEVPQNLSASRPQDRQFILSSKKLLLSDSGFYLCAWSVGAGKNIQYFGAGTRLSVL.